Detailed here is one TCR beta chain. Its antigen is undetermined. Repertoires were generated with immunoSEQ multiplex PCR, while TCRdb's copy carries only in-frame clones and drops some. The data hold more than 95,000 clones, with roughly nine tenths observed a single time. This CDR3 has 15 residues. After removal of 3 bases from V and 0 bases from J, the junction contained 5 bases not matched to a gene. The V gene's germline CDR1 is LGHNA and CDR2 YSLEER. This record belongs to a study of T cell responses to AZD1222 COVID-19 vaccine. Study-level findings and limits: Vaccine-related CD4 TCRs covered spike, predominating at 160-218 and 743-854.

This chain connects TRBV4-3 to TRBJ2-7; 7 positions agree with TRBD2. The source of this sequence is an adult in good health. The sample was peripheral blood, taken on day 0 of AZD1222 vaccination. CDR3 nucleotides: TGCGCCAGCAGCCAGGCTAGCGGTCACTCCTACGAGCAGTACTTC. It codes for CASSQASGHSYEQYF.